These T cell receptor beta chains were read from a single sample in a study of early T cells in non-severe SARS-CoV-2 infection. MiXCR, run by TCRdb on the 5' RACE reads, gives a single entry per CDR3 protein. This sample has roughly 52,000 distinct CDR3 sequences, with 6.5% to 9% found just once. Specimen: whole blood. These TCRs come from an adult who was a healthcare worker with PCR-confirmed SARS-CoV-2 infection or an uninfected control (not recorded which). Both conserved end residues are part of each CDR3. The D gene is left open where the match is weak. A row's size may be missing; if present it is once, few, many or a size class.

CDR3nt: TGTGCCAGCAGTACTACCGGGACAAAGACCCAGTACTTC
CDR3aa: CASSTTGTKTQYF
d_gene: NA
j_gene: TRBJ2-5
v_gene: TRBV6-5
abundance: many

CDR3nt: TGTGCCAGCAGCTTAGCGGACAGGGGAGCCGGGGAGCTGTTTTTT
CDR3aa: CASSLADRGAGELFF
d_gene: TRBD1
j_gene: TRBJ2-2
v_gene: TRBV7-6
abundance: few

CDR3nt: TGTGCCTGGAGTCCCATATGGACAGGACCCCTGAACTATGGCTACACCTTC
CDR3aa: CAWSPIWTGPLNYGYTF
d_gene: TRBD1
j_gene: TRBJ1-2
v_gene: TRBV30
abundance: many

CDR3nt: TGTGCCAGCACCGGACAGGGACTCCATCAGCCCCAGCATTTT
CDR3aa: CASTGQGLHQPQHF
d_gene: TRBD1
j_gene: TRBJ1-5
v_gene: TRBV6-1
abundance: NA

CDR3nt: TGTGCTAGCAGCCTTAGTTGGTCTACGAACACCGGGGAGCTGTTTTTT
CDR3aa: CASSLSWSTNTGELFF
d_gene: NA
j_gene: TRBJ2-2
v_gene: TRBV7-7
abundance: few

CDR3nt: TGTGCCAGCAGCGTTGGACATTACCCCACAGATACGCAGTATTTT
CDR3aa: CASSVGHYPTDTQYF
d_gene: NA
j_gene: TRBJ2-3
v_gene: TRBV7-6
abundance: many

CDR3nt: TGTGCCAGCAGCACCGGACAGTTCTATGGCTACACCTTC
CDR3aa: CASSTGQFYGYTF
d_gene: NA
j_gene: TRBJ1-2
v_gene: TRBV11-2
abundance: many

CDR3nt: TGCGCCAGCAGCCGGGATACGGGGCTCGAGACCCAGTACTTC
CDR3aa: CASSRDTGLETQYF
d_gene: NA
j_gene: TRBJ2-5
v_gene: TRBV5-1
abundance: NA

CDR3nt: TGTGCCAGCAGCGACAGCAGGGGGTTAAATGAGCAGTTCTTC
CDR3aa: CASSDSRGLNEQFF
d_gene: TRBD1
j_gene: TRBJ2-1
v_gene: TRBV11-2
abundance: many

CDR3nt: TGTGCCAGCAGTAAGGCTATCGAGAGCTACGAGCAGTACTTC
CDR3aa: CASSKAIESYEQYF
d_gene: NA
j_gene: TRBJ2-7
v_gene: TRBV6-2/TRBV6-3
abundance: few

CDR3nt: TGTGCCAGCAGAGGGGGGGTCGGCAATGAGCAGTTCTTC
CDR3aa: CASRGGVGNEQFF
d_gene: NA
j_gene: TRBJ2-1
v_gene: TRBV12-3/TRBV12-4
abundance: few

CDR3nt: TGTGCCAGCAGCACCGAGACCCAGTACTTC
CDR3aa: CASSTETQYF
d_gene: NA
j_gene: TRBJ2-5
v_gene: TRBV25-1
abundance: NA

CDR3nt: TGTGCCAGCAGCTTATTACTGGCGGGAGTAGGGGAGACCCAGTACTTC
CDR3aa: CASSLLLAGVGETQYF
d_gene: TRBD2
j_gene: TRBJ2-5
v_gene: TRBV11-2
abundance: many

CDR3nt: TGTGCCAGCAGCCCGAGGGGGCGCGTGTCAGATACGCAGTATTTT
CDR3aa: CASSPRGRVSDTQYF
d_gene: TRBD1
j_gene: TRBJ2-3
v_gene: TRBV7-2
abundance: few

CDR3nt: TGTGCCAGCAGTCGGTATGAGCAGTTCTTC
CDR3aa: CASSRYEQFF
d_gene: NA
j_gene: TRBJ2-1
v_gene: TRBV27
abundance: NA

CDR3nt: TGCAGTGCTAGACAGTGGGAGCCCTACGAGCAGTACTTC
CDR3aa: CSARQWEPYEQYF
d_gene: NA
j_gene: TRBJ2-7
v_gene: TRBV20-1
abundance: NA

CDR3nt: TGTGCCAGCAGTTACTTTCCAGGTCCCACCGGGGAGCTGTTTTTT
CDR3aa: CASSYFPGPTGELFF
d_gene: NA
j_gene: TRBJ2-2
v_gene: TRBV6-2/TRBV6-3
abundance: once

CDR3nt: TGTGCCAGCAGCTCCAGGGGGCAGGGCACTGAAGCTTTCTTT
CDR3aa: CASSSRGQGTEAFF
d_gene: TRBD1
j_gene: TRBJ1-1
v_gene: TRBV7-9
abundance: many

CDR3nt: TGTGCCAGCAAAGAGATCGCTGGGGCCAACGTCCTGACTTTC
CDR3aa: CASKEIAGANVLTF
d_gene: NA
j_gene: TRBJ2-6
v_gene: TRBV2
abundance: few

CDR3nt: TGTGCCAGCAGTCCAAGACAGGGGAACACTGAAGCTTTCTTT
CDR3aa: CASSPRQGNTEAFF
d_gene: TRBD1
j_gene: TRBJ1-1
v_gene: TRBV12-3/TRBV12-4
abundance: NA

CDR3nt: TGTGCCAGTAGTATGGGACAGATAAAGACAGATACGCAGTATTTT
CDR3aa: CASSMGQIKTDTQYF
d_gene: TRBD1
j_gene: TRBJ2-3
v_gene: TRBV19
abundance: many

CDR3nt: TGTGCCGGAAGGACCGGCAATCAGCCCCAGCATTTT
CDR3aa: CAGRTGNQPQHF
d_gene: NA
j_gene: TRBJ1-5
v_gene: TRBV6-4
abundance: NA

CDR3nt: TGCGCCAGCAGCCAACTGACTAGGGGTGAGCAGTTCTTC
CDR3aa: CASSQLTRGEQFF
d_gene: NA
j_gene: TRBJ2-1
v_gene: TRBV4-3
abundance: NA

CDR3nt: TGCGCCAGCAGCCAATTTCCGGGGGGGACAGGGAGTTCACCCCTCCACTTT
CDR3aa: CASSQFPGGTGSSPLHF
d_gene: TRBD1
j_gene: TRBJ1-6
v_gene: TRBV4-1
abundance: many

CDR3nt: TGTGCCACCAGTGGGGCGCGAGGGTCCTACAATGAGCAGTTCTTC
CDR3aa: CATSGARGSYNEQFF
d_gene: NA
j_gene: TRBJ2-1
v_gene: TRBV24-1
abundance: NA

CDR3nt: TGCAGCGTTTTGGGGGACAGGCCAAGACCTTCCGATACGCAGTATTTT
CDR3aa: CSVLGDRPRPSDTQYF
d_gene: TRBD1
j_gene: TRBJ2-3
v_gene: TRBV29-1
abundance: few

CDR3nt: TGTGCCAGCAGCCCACAGGCCTACAATGAGCAGTTCTTC
CDR3aa: CASSPQAYNEQFF
d_gene: NA
j_gene: TRBJ2-1
v_gene: TRBV9
abundance: NA

CDR3nt: TGCGCCAGCAGCCAAAGCGGGGGGTTGCGCAATGAGCAGTTCTTC
CDR3aa: CASSQSGGLRNEQFF
d_gene: TRBD2
j_gene: TRBJ2-1
v_gene: TRBV4-1
abundance: few

CDR3nt: TGCAGTGCTAGAGGGGGGAGCTCCTACGAGCAGTACTTC
CDR3aa: CSARGGSSYEQYF
d_gene: NA
j_gene: TRBJ2-7
v_gene: TRBV20-1
abundance: NA

CDR3nt: TGCGCCAGCAGCTTGACCCAAAACTATGGCTACACCTTC
CDR3aa: CASSLTQNYGYTF
d_gene: NA
j_gene: TRBJ1-2
v_gene: TRBV5-1
abundance: many

CDR3nt: TGCAGCGCCCAGCAGGGGGGCGGCTACACCTTC
CDR3aa: CSAQQGGGYTF
d_gene: TRBD1
j_gene: TRBJ1-2
v_gene: TRBV29-1
abundance: few

CDR3nt: TGTGCCAGCAGTTTAAGTCAGCCCCAGCATTTT
CDR3aa: CASSLSQPQHF
d_gene: NA
j_gene: TRBJ1-5
v_gene: TRBV28
abundance: many

CDR3nt: TGTGCCAGCAGCTTATCCCTCGAGAAGACCCAGTACTTC
CDR3aa: CASSLSLEKTQYF
d_gene: NA
j_gene: TRBJ2-5
v_gene: TRBV7-2
abundance: NA

CDR3nt: TGTGCCATCAGTGAGACAGGTGGAGGGGATAGCAATCAGCCCCAGCATTTT
CDR3aa: CAISETGGGDSNQPQHF
d_gene: NA
j_gene: TRBJ1-5
v_gene: TRBV10-3
abundance: few

CDR3nt: TGTGCTAGTGGTTTGCCCAGGTTGTTCGCTTTCTTT
CDR3aa: CASGLPRLFAFF
d_gene: NA
j_gene: TRBJ1-1
v_gene: TRBV12-5
abundance: few

CDR3nt: TGCAGCGTTGTACCTCGGGCAGATACGCAGTATTTT
CDR3aa: CSVVPRADTQYF
d_gene: NA
j_gene: TRBJ2-3
v_gene: TRBV29-1
abundance: many

CDR3nt: TGTGCCAGCACCGCACTTGGGAATGAGCAGTTCTTC
CDR3aa: CASTALGNEQFF
d_gene: NA
j_gene: TRBJ2-1
v_gene: TRBV12-3/TRBV12-4
abundance: many

CDR3nt: TGTGCCAGCAGTTACCTGAGGCAGTCCCTCGTTGTGAACACTGAAGCTTTCTTT
CDR3aa: CASSYLRQSLVVNTEAFF
d_gene: NA
j_gene: TRBJ1-1
v_gene: TRBV6-6
abundance: NA

CDR3nt: TGTGCCAGCAGGCCCCAGGGCCAGCCCCAGCATTTT
CDR3aa: CASRPQGQPQHF
d_gene: NA
j_gene: TRBJ1-5
v_gene: TRBV6-1
abundance: many

CDR3nt: TGTGCCAGCAGTCGGCTCTCCTACGAGCAGTACTTC
CDR3aa: CASSRLSYEQYF
d_gene: NA
j_gene: TRBJ2-7
v_gene: TRBV6-2/TRBV6-3
abundance: few

CDR3nt: TGCGCCAGCAGCCCTGGGGCGCCTAACTATGGCTACACCTTC
CDR3aa: CASSPGAPNYGYTF
d_gene: NA
j_gene: TRBJ1-2
v_gene: TRBV5-1
abundance: few

CDR3nt: TGTGCCTGGAGTGTGAGGGGACAGGGGAACTTC
CDR3aa: CAWSVRGQGNF
d_gene: TRBD1
j_gene: TRBJ2-7
v_gene: TRBV30
abundance: NA

CDR3nt: TGTGCCAGCGGGGCCGGGACGGCGAACACCGGGGAGCTGTTTTTT
CDR3aa: CASGAGTANTGELFF
d_gene: NA
j_gene: TRBJ2-2
v_gene: TRBV12-3/TRBV12-4
abundance: NA

CDR3nt: TGTGCCAGCAGTCCGCGCGGGGTAGCGGGAAGCTCCTACAATGAGCAGTTCTTC
CDR3aa: CASSPRGVAGSSYNEQFF
d_gene: TRBD2
j_gene: TRBJ2-1
v_gene: TRBV27
abundance: NA

CDR3nt: TGTGCCAGCCAAGGGGGGGGCCGAAGGCCCTACGAGCAGTACTTC
CDR3aa: CASQGGGRRPYEQYF
d_gene: NA
j_gene: TRBJ2-7
v_gene: TRBV6-1
abundance: many

CDR3nt: TGTGCCAGCAGCTTAAAACCCGGGACGCCTCTAGATACGCAGTATTTT
CDR3aa: CASSLKPGTPLDTQYF
d_gene: NA
j_gene: TRBJ2-3
v_gene: TRBV7-9
abundance: NA

CDR3nt: TGTGCCAGCAGTCCATGGACTAGCGGGAGGAAGAATGAGCAGTTCTTC
CDR3aa: CASSPWTSGRKNEQFF
d_gene: TRBD2
j_gene: TRBJ2-1
v_gene: TRBV6-2/TRBV6-3
abundance: NA

CDR3nt: TGTGCCACCAGTACTAGCGGGAGACGGTCCTACAATGAGCAGTTCTTC
CDR3aa: CATSTSGRRSYNEQFF
d_gene: TRBD2
j_gene: TRBJ2-1
v_gene: TRBV24-1
abundance: few

CDR3nt: TGTGCCAGCAAAAAGAGAATCTCCTACGAGCAGTACTTC
CDR3aa: CASKKRISYEQYF
d_gene: NA
j_gene: TRBJ2-7
v_gene: TRBV6-2/TRBV6-3
abundance: NA

CDR3nt: TGCAGTGCTAGAGATAAGGACAGGGGAGAAAAACTGTTTTTT
CDR3aa: CSARDKDRGEKLFF
d_gene: TRBD1
j_gene: TRBJ1-4
v_gene: TRBV20-1
abundance: few

CDR3nt: TGTGCCAGCACTGGGACAGGGAACACTGAAGCTTTCTTT
CDR3aa: CASTGTGNTEAFF
d_gene: TRBD1
j_gene: TRBJ1-1
v_gene: TRBV25-1
abundance: few

CDR3nt: TGTGCCAGCAGTTACTCGAGGGCGGTCACAGGGGACACTGAAGCTTTCTTT
CDR3aa: CASSYSRAVTGDTEAFF
d_gene: TRBD1
j_gene: TRBJ1-1
v_gene: TRBV6-6
abundance: many

CDR3nt: TGTGCCAGCAGTCCAACGGGGCCTGGCTCTGGGGCCAACGTCCTGACTTTC
CDR3aa: CASSPTGPGSGANVLTF
d_gene: NA
j_gene: TRBJ2-6
v_gene: TRBV25-1
abundance: many

CDR3nt: TGTGCCAGCAGCTTAGCCCTAAGCTCCTACGAGCAGTACTTC
CDR3aa: CASSLALSSYEQYF
d_gene: NA
j_gene: TRBJ2-7
v_gene: TRBV7-9
abundance: many

CDR3nt: TGTGCCATCAGTCCCGACTATGGCTACACCTTC
CDR3aa: CAISPDYGYTF
d_gene: NA
j_gene: TRBJ1-2
v_gene: TRBV10-3
abundance: NA

CDR3nt: TGTGCCAGTAGTATGGCAGGGAAAGAGACCCAGTACTTC
CDR3aa: CASSMAGKETQYF
d_gene: NA
j_gene: TRBJ2-5
v_gene: TRBV19
abundance: few

CDR3nt: TGCGCCAGCAGCCAAGATTCCGGGACTAGCGGGGTCCTCAAGCAGTTCTTC
CDR3aa: CASSQDSGTSGVLKQFF
d_gene: TRBD2
j_gene: TRBJ2-1
v_gene: TRBV4-3
abundance: few

CDR3nt: TGTGCCAGCAGTACGGGACTAGCGGGAGAAGAGACCCAGTACTTC
CDR3aa: CASSTGLAGEETQYF
d_gene: TRBD2
j_gene: TRBJ2-5
v_gene: TRBV12-3/TRBV12-4
abundance: NA